These 14 T cell receptor beta chains were sequenced from one sample in a study of T-cell memory formation after mild COVID-19. TCRdb recomputed calls from the 5' RACE reads with MiXCR, one row per CDR3 protein. This sample has about 340,000 distinct CDR3 sequences, with about 21% found just once. Sequenced sample: PBMCs or a T cell subset sorted from them (not recorded which). The source is an adult woman who had mild COVID-19 (a few samples of this study predate the infection). Cell type and time point are not known.

CDR3 DNA sequence: TGTGCCAGCAGCCGCAGGGCGAGGGCCACTGAAGCTTTCTTT. Its translation: CASSRRARATEAFF. The chain has TRBV5-6 and TRBJ1-1, with D perhaps matching TRBD1 (5 bases). Trimming took off 4 bases at V and 4 bases at J, with 14 bases between the two ends. This CDR3 is built from 14 residues. Germline CDR1 SGHDT, CDR2 YYEEEE.

This clonotype appeared a few times. The chain has TRBV20-1 and TRBJ1-1; D call uncertain. Germline CDR1 DFQATT, CDR2 SNEGSKA (reference sequence). The CDR3 covers 14 residues. V lost 7 bases, J lost 3 bases, and 18 bases lay in between. CDR3 protein: CSVIHPQRDTEAFF. The CDR3 DNA reads TGCAGTGTTATACACCCACAGAGGGACACTGAAGCTTTCTTT.

This clonotype was recorded many times. The rearrangement links TRBV6-5 to TRBJ2-5; D might be TRBD1 (5 bases). V lost 7 bases, J lost 4 bases, and 13 bases lay in between. This CDR3 is built from 13 residues. CDR1 is MNHEY and CDR2 is SVGAGI in the germline V gene. The DNA of the CDR3 is TGTGCCAGCACCGAAAAAGGGGTAGAGACCCAGTACTTC. This sequence encodes CASTEKGVETQYF.

V gene TRBV6-6 combines with J gene TRBJ2-1; tentatively, D is TRBD2 (6 bases). Trimming took off 0 bases at V and 5 bases at J, with 14 bases between the two ends. The CDR3 consists of 16 residues. The V gene's germline CDR1 is MNHNY and CDR2 SVGAGI (reference sequence). CDR3 sequence: CASSYSKALADNEQFF. For the CDR3, the DNA is TGTGCCAGCAGTTACTCGAAGGCACTAGCAGACAATGAGCAGTTCTTC.

This clonotype was detected only a few times. The chain carries TRBV15 and TRBJ1-5; D may be TRBD1 (5 bases). The length of the CDR3 is 15 residues. Germline lookup yields CDR1 LNHNV and CDR2 YYDKDF (reference sequence). Trimming removed 4 bases from V and 2 bases from J, with 12 bases in between. CDR3: CATSTRVQGNQPQHF. The CDR3 region has the DNA TGTGCCACCAGCACGAGGGTACAGGGCAATCAGCCCCAGCATTTT.

This clonotype appeared many times. The chain has TRBV5-1 and TRBJ2-1; a possible D gene is TRBD2 (6 bases). Germline V CDR1 and CDR2: SGHRS, YFSETQ. The CDR3 contains 15 residues. Deletions cut 1 base from V and 3 bases from J, with 11 bases between. The DNA of the CDR3 is TGCGCCAGCAGCTTGACGGGAGCACACTACAATGAGCAGTTCTTC. Amino acids: CASSLTGAHYNEQFF.

The chain carries TRBV24-1 and TRBJ1-5; D is undetermined. The CDR3 totals 14 residues. Germline values: CDR1 KGHDR, CDR2 SFDVKD. Trimming cost V 6 bases and J 1 base, with 9 bases left between them. The CDR3 nucleotides read TGTGCCACCAGTCATGCGGGGAGCAATCAGCCCCAGCATTTT. Translation gives CATSHAGSNQPQHF.

The table lists this clonotype with many counts. The CDR3 region has the DNA TGTGCCACCAGTGATCCGTGGCGGAACAGGGGTGATCAGCCCCAGCATTTT. Encoded protein: CATSDPWRNRGDQPQHF. J is TRBJ1-5 and V is TRBV24-1; 7 positions agree with TRBD1. The germline V gene encodes CDR1 KGHDR and CDR2 SFDVKD. The V gene end was trimmed by 3 bases and the J gene end by 5 bases; junction bases not matched to a gene: 12. The CDR3 runs 17 residues.

This rearrangement joins TRBV9 to TRBJ2-4, with D perhaps given as TRBD1 or TRBD2 (5 bases each). This CDR3 spans 15 amino acids. The germline V gene encodes CDR1 SGDLS and CDR2 YYNGEE. Between the trimmed V and J ends, which lost 0 bases and 6 bases, there was a span of 13 bases. For the CDR3, the DNA is TGTGCCAGCAGCGTAGGAGGACGGGACGGAAACATTCAGTACTTC. It codes for CASSVGGRDGNIQYF.

The chain links TRBV20-1 to TRBJ1-1; weak D call: TRBD1 (6 bases). The V end lost 3 bases, the J end lost 1 base, and 12 bases lay between the germline ends. The CDR3 runs to 14 residues. CDR1 is DFQATT, CDR2 SNEGSKA, per germline (reference sequence). CDR3 amino acids: CSASRGRTNTEAFF. CDR3 sequence (DNA): TGCAGTGCTAGTCGGGGGCGCACGAACACTGAAGCTTTCTTT.

This clonotype has more than one count but fewer than ten. The rearrangement joins TRBV29-1 to TRBJ2-1; TRBD2 aligns across 8 bases. Germline V gene lookup returns CDR1 SQVTM and CDR2 ANQGSEA. The ends lost 4 bases at V and 6 bases at J; junction bases unmatched: 2. This CDR3 has 12 amino acids. This CDR3 reads CSVAREGNEQFF. The CDR3 coding sequence is TGCAGCGTTGCTCGGGAGGGCAATGAGCAGTTCTTC.

The chain uses TRBV20-1 and TRBJ1-5, with TRBD1 matching 7 bases. The CDR3 spans 13 residues. The V and J ends lost 6 bases and 3 bases, in that order; junction bases with no gene match: 5. Per the germline V gene, CDR1 is DFQATT and CDR2 is SNEGSKA (reference sequence). CDR3 sequence (DNA): TGCAGTGCGTATCAGGGGGTCAATCAGCCCCAGCATTTT. Residues: CSAYQGVNQPQHF.

The J gene is TRBJ2-4, the V gene TRBV20-1, with 7 nucleotides matching TRBD1. V was pared by 6 bases and J by 8 bases, with 16 bases of the junction left unmatched. Germline CDR1 DFQATT, CDR2 SNEGSKA (reference sequence). This CDR3 has 15 amino acids. The CDR3 DNA is TGCAGTGCCTTACTCAGGACAGGCTCTAGGGACATTCAGTACTTC. It specifies CSALLRTGSRDIQYF.

The chain is built from TRBV12-3 or TRBV12-4 and TRBJ1-6, with D uncertain. V was cut by 6 bases and J by 0 bases, with 6 bases left in between. The CDR3 is 14 residues long. CDR3 amino acids: CASRGSSYNSPLHF. The CDR3 DNA reads TGTGCCAGCAGGGGGAGCTCCTATAATTCACCCCTCCACTTT.